Given below is one T cell receptor beta chain in context. Antigen specificity is unknown. The data were taken from a study of human T cells and chemical hapten exposure. Stated time point: healthy volunteer bleed at 6 weeks. Whole blood that had not been fractionated was the source of extracted total RNA. Study-wide results and caveats: Sensitizing to DPC left TCRs with a frequency above 1 in 1000 unaltered.

Library preparation tagged each individual cDNA molecule with a unique molecular identifier. TCRdb used MiXCR to reprocess the RACE reads, holding one entry per CDR3 protein. This sample has about 77,000 distinct CDR3 sequences, with approximately 8.6% found just once. The CDR3 is 15 residues long. Trimming cost V 6 bases and J 5 bases; bases outside gene matches: 9. CDR1 MGHDK and CDR2 SYGVNS come from the germline V gene. Sequenced input: whole blood. This sequence was found in a female donor in good health. Some clones in this sample may be carry-over from other donors' samples. The gene calls are TRBV25-1 and TRBJ2-5; 10 positions match TRBD2. The CDR3 DNA follows: TGTGCCAGCAGCGATCCAGCGGGGGGGCAGGAGACCCAGTACTTC. It codes for CASSDPAGGQETQYF.